Below, one TCR beta chain is given with its context. Its matching antigen is unknown. Libraries were prepared by immunoSEQ multiplex PCR; TCRdb keeps only in-frame clonotypes and omits some of them. This table has some 10,000 clones, 68% appearing once. These data originate in a study of high-grade serous ovarian cancer treatment subgroups. Points from the study as a whole: The analyses considered CDR3 and ignored CDR1 and CDR2.

Tumor samples were taken before definitive surgery or chemotherapy. The origin of this receptor is a human donor with high-grade serous ovarian cancer. Sequences were obtained from tumor tissue.

CDR3 loop: CASSFGWYEQYF. CDR3 nucleotides: TGTGCCAGCAGTTTCGGATGGTACGAGCAGTACTTC. The rearrangement joins TRBV6-4 to TRBJ2-7, with D uncertain. Germline V gives CDR1 MRHNA, CDR2 SNTAGT. The CDR3 loop spans 12 amino acids. The V end was cut by 5 bases, the J end by 4 bases, with 9 bases between.